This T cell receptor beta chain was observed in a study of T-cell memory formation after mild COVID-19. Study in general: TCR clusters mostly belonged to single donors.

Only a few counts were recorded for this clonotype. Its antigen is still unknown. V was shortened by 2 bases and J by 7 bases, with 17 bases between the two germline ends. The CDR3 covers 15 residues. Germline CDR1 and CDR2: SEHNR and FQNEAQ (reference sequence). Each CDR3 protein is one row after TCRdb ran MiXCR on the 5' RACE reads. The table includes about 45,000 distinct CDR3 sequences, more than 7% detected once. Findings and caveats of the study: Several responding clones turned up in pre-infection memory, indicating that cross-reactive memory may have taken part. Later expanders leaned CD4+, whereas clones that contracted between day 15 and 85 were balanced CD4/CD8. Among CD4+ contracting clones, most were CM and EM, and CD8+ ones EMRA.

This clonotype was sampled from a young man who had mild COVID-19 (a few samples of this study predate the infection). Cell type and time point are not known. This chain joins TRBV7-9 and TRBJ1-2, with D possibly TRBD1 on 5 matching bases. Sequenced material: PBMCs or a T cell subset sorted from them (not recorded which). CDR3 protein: CASSLRQPPTGGYTF. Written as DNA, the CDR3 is TGTGCCAGCAGCTTAAGACAGCCCCCGACGGGTGGCTACACCTTC.